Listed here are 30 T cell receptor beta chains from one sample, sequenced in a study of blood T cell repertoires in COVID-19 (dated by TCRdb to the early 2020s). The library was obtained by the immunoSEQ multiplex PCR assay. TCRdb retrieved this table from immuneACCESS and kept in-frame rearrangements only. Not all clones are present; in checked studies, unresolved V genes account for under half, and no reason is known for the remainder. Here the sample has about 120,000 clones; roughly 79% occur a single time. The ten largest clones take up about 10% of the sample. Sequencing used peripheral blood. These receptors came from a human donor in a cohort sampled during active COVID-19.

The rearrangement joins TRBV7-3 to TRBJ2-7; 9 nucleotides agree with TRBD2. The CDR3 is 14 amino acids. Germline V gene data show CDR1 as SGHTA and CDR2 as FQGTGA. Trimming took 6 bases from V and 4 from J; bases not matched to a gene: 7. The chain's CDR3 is CASSPQAGGYEQYF. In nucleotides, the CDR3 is TGTGCCAGCAGTCCCCAAGCGGGAGGTTACGAGCAGTACTTC.

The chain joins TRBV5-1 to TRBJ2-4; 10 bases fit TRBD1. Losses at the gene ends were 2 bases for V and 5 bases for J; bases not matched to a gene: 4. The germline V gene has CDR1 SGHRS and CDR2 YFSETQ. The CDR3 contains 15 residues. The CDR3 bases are TGCGCCAGCAGCTTAGGAGGGACAGGGGAAAACATTCAGTACTTC. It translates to CASSLGGTGENIQYF.

The CDR3 DNA reads as TGTGCCAGCAGCTCAGCGGGACTAGATTACAATGAGCAGTTCTTC. This gives the protein CASSSAGLDYNEQFF. The rearrangement uses TRBV5-5 and TRBJ2-1; 8 nucleotides align to TRBD2. This CDR3 has 15 amino acids. The junction had 6 bases not matched to a gene; V was cut back by 3 bases and J by 4 bases. Germline assignment: CDR1 SGHKS and CDR2 YYEKEE (reference sequence).

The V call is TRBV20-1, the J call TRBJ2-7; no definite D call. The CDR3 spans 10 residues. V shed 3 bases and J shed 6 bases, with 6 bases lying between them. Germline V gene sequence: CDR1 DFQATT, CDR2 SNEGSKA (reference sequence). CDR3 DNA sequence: TGCAGTGCTAGTAGAGGCGAGCAGTACTTC. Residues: CSASRGEQYF.

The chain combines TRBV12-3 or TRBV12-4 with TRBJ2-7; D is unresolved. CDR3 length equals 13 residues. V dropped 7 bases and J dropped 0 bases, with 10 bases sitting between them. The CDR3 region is CASTSWSSYEQYF. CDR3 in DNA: TGTGCCAGCACTTCCTGGAGCTCCTACGAGCAGTACTTC.

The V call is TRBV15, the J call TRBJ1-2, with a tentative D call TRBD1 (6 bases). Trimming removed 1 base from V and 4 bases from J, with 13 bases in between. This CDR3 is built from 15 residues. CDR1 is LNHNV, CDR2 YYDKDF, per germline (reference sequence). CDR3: CATSRARTDSYGYTF. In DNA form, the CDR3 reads TGTGCCACCAGCAGAGCGAGGACAGATTCCTATGGCTACACCTTC.

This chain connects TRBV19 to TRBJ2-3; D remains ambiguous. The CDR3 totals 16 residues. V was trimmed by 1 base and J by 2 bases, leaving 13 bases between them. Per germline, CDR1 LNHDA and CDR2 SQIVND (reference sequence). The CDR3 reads CASSIGAAPNTDTQYF. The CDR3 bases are TGTGCCAGTAGTATAGGCGCCGCACCCAACACAGATACGCAGTATTTT.

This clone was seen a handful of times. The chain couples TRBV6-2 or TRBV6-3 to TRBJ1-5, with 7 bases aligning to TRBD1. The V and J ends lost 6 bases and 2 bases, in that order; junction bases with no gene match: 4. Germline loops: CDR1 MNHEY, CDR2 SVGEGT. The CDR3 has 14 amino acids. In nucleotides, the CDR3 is TGTGCCAGCAGCAAAACAGGGGGCAATCAGCCCCAGCATTTT. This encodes CASSKTGGNQPQHF.

For the CDR3, the DNA is TGTGCCACGCGGACAGGCCCCTCTGGAAACACCATATATTTT. Encoded protein: CATRTGPSGNTIYF. This chain links TRBV10-3 with TRBJ1-3; 7 bases line up with TRBD1. Germline loops: CDR1 ENHRY, CDR2 SYGVKD. Germline trimming cut 10 bases from V and 0 bases from J; bases unmatched to any gene: 6. This CDR3 region has 14 residues.

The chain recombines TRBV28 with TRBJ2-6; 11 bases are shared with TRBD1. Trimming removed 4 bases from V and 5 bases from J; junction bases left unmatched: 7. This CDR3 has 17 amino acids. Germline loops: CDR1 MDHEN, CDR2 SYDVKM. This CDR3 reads CASSSRGQGAWANVLTF. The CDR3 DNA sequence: TGTGCCAGCAGTTCTCGAGGACAGGGGGCCTGGGCCAACGTCCTGACTTTC.

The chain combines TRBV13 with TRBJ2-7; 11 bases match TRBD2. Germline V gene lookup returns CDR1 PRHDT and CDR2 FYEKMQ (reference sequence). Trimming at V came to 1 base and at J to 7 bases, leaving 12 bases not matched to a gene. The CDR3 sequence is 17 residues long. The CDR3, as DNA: TGTGCCAGCAGCTTAGTGGGTAGCGGGAGGGCGGCGGTGGAGCAGTACTTC. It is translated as CASSLVGSGRAAVEQYF.

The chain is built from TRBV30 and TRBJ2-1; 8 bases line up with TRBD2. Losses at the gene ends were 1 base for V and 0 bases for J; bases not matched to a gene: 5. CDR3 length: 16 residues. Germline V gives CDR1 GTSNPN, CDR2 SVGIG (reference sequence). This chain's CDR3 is CAWSERETYSYNEQFF. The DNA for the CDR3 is TGTGCCTGGAGTGAGCGGGAGACATACTCCTACAATGAGCAGTTCTTC.

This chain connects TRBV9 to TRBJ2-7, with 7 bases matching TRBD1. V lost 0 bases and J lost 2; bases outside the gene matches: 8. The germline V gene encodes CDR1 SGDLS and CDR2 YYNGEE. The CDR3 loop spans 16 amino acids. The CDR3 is CASSVGLRGQTYEQYF. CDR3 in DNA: TGTGCCAGCAGCGTAGGCTTGAGGGGACAGACCTACGAGCAGTACTTC.

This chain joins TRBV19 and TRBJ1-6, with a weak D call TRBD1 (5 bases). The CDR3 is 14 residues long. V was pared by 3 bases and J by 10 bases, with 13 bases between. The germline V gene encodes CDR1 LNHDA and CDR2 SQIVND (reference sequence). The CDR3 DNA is TGTGCCAGTAGTATTGGGCAGGGAAGCTCACCCCTCCACTTT. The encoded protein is CASSIGQGSSPLHF. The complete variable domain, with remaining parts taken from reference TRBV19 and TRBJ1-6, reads DGGITQSPKYLFRKEGQNVTLSCEQNLNHDAMYWYRQDPGQGLRLIYYSQIVNDFQKGDIAEGYSVSREKKESFPLTVTSAQKNPTAFYLCASSIGQGSSPLHFGNGTRLTVT.

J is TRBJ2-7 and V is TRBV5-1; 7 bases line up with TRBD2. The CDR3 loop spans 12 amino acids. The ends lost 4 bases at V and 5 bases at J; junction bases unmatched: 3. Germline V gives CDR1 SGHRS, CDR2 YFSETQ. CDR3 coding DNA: TGCGCCAGCAGCGCGAGCGGGGACGAGCAGTACTTC. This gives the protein CASSASGDEQYF.

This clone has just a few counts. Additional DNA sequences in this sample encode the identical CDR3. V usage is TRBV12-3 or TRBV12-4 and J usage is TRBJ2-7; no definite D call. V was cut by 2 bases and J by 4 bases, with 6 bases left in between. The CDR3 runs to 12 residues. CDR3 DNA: TGTGCCAGCAGTTTAACCGGTTACGAGCAGTACTTC. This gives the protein CASSLTGYEQYF.

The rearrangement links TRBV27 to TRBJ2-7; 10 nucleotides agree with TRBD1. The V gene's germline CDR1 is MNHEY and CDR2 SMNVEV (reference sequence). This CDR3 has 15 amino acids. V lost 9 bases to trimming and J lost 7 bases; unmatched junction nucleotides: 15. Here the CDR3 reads CASRLTGTGVGEQYF. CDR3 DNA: TGTGCCAGTAGGCTGACCGGGACAGGGGTAGGGGAGCAGTACTTC.

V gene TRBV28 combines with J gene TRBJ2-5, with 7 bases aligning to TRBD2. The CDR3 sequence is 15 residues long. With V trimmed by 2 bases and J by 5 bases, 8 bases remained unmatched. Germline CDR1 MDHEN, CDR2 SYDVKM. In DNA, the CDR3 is TGTGCCAGCAGTTTAAGTGGGAGGGTTAGTGAGACCCAGTACTTC. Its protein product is CASSLSGRVSETQYF.

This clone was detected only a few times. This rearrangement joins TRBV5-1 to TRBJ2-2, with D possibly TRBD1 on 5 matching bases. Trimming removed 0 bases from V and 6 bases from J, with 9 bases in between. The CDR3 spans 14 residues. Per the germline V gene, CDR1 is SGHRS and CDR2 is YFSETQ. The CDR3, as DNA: TGCGCCAGCAGCTTGGCAGGGTCTGCCGGGGAGCTGTTTTTT. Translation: CASSLAGSAGELFF.

The CDR3 protein is CASSDKQSGTLGWGEAFF. CDR3 sequence (DNA): TGTGCCAGCAGTGACAAACAATCCGGGACACTGGGCTGGGGTGAAGCTTTCTTT. The V gene is TRBV6-1, the J gene TRBJ1-1, with D possibly TRBD1 on 6 matching bases. The CDR3 contains 18 residues. CDR1 is MNHNS, CDR2 SASEGT, per germline. V gave up 3 bases and J gave up 7 bases, with 27 bases separating them.

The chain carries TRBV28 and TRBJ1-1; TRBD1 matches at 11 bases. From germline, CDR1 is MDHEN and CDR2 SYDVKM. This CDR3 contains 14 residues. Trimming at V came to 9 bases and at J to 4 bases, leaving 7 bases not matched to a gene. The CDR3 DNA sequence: TGTGCCAGTTTCAGGGGGACAGGGGGCACTGAAGCTTTCTTT. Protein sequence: CASFRGTGGTEAFF. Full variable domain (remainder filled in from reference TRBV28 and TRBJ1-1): DVKVTQSSRYLVKRTGEKVFLECVQDMDHENMFWYRQDPGLGLRLIYFSYDVKMKEKGDIPEGYSVSREKKERFSLILESASTNQTSMYLCASFRGTGGTEAFFGQGTRLTVV.

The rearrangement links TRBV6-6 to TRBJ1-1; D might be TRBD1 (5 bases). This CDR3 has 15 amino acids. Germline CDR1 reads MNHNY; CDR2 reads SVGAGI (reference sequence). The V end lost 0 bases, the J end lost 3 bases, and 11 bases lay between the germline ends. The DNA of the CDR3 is TGTGCCAGCAGTTACTCCCGGGGGAGGGACACTGAAGCTTTCTTT. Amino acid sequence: CASSYSRGRDTEAFF.

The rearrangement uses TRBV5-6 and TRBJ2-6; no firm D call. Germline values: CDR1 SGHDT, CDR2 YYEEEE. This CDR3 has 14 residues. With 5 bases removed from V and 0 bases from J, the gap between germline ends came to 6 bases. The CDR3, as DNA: TGTGCCAGCAGAATGTACTCTGGGGCCAACGTCCTGACTTTC. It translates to CASRMYSGANVLTF.

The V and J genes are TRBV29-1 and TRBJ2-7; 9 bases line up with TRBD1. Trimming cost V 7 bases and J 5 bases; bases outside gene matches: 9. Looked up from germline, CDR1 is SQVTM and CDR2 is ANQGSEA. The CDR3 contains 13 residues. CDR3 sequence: CSASRTGADEQYF. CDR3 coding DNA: TGCAGCGCCTCCCGGACAGGGGCAGACGAGCAGTACTTC.

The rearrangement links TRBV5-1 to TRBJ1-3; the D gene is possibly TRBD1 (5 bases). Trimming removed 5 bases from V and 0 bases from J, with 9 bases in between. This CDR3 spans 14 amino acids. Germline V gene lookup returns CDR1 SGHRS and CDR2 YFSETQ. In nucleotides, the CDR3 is TGCGCCAGCAGGGTGGGGGGCTCTGGAAACACCATATATTTT. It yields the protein CASRVGGSGNTIYF.

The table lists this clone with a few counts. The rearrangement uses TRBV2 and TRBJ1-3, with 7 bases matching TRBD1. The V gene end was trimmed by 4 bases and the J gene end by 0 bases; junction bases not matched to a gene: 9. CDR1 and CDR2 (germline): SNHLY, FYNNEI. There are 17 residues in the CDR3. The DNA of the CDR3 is TGTGCCAGCAGTGTTAACGGACAGGCTGTCTCTGGAAACACCATATATTTT. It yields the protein CASSVNGQAVSGNTIYF.

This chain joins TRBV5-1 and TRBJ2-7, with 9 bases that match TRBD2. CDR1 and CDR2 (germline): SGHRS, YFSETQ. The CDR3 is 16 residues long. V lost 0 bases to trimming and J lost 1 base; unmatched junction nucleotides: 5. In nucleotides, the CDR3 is TGCGCCAGCAGCTTGGCCTCTAGCGGGGCGTCCTACGAGCAGTACTTC. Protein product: CASSLASSGASYEQYF.

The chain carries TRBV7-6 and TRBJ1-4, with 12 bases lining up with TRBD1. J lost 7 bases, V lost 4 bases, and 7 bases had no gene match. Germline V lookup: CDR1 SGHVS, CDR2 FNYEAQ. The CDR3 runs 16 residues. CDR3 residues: CASSSGQGAGGEKLFF. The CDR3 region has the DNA TGTGCCAGCAGCTCGGGACAGGGGGCAGGAGGTGAAAAACTGTTTTTT.

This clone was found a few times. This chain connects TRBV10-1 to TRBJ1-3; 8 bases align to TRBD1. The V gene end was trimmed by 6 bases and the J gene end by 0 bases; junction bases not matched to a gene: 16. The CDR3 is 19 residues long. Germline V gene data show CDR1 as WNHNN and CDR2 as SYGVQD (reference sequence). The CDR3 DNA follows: TGCGCCAGCAGACCCGAACTGACAGGGGCCGCGAGCTCTGGAAACACCATATATTTT. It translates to CASRPELTGAASSGNTIYF.

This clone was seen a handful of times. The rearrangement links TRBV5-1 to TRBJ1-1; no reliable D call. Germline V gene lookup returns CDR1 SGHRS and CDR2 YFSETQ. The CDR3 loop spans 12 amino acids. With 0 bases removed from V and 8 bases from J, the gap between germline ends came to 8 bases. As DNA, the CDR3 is TGCGCCAGCAGCTTGGAAACGACAGAAGCTTTCTTT. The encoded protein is CASSLETTEAFF.